The sequence of this TCR beta chain was determined in a study of shared clonotypes between healthy human individuals. Sequenced by immunoSEQ multiplex PCR; TCRdb stores in-frame clones only, minus some. The sample includes some 2.1 million clones, 90% to 95% of them seen just once. Whole-study results and caveats: The represented genetic and exposure-history diversity was limited by the small number of donors.

Remarks on this clone: What it binds is not known.

Germline loops: CDR1 SNHLY, CDR2 FYNNEI. The V and J ends lost 3 bases and 3 bases respectively, with 9 bases between them. The CDR3 consists of 13 residues. The rearrangement joins TRBV2 to TRBJ2-7, with D possibly TRBD2 on 6 matching bases. This TCR came from a man aged 18 to 30 in good health. The sequenced sample was naive CD4+ T cells sorted from blood. Subset reported: CD45RA+ positively selected. CDR3 nucleotides: TGTGCCAGCAGTGAGGGGGGTTACTACGAGCAGTACTTC. Amino acids: CASSEGGYYEQYF.